The 8 T cell receptor beta chains below all came from one sample that was sequenced in a study of regulatory T cells in long-lasting Graves disease. Specified time point: newly diagnosed GD, antithyroid drugs for less than 3 months. The authors made the TCR library using RNA they extracted from PBMCs. Investigators prepared the TCR beta libraries by applying iRepertoire HTBI primers and Arm-PCR of CDR3 regions. One entry per CDR3 protein results from TCRdb running MiXCR on the multiplex PCR reads. The data show fewer than 500,000 distinct CDR3 sequences, about 17% seen once. In addition, the sample was reused for a study of T cells in Graves' hyperthyroidism and ophthalmopathy.

The sample in question was peripheral blood mononuclear cells (PBMCs), obtained at new diagnosis, from a patient treated with antithyroid drugs. The receptor set was obtained from a man aged 35-49 years with Graves disease.

This clonotype has ten or more counts. The genes are TRBV20-1 and TRBJ2-3, with D perhaps given as TRBD1 or TRBD2 (5 bases each). The CDR3 has 14 amino acids. V was clipped by 3 bases and J by 2 bases, with 12 bases between them. In germline, CDR1 is DFQATT, CDR2 SNEGSKA (reference sequence). The CDR3 reads CSARTGTLTDTQYF. The DNA for the CDR3 is TGCAGTGCTAGGACCGGGACCCTCACAGATACGCAGTATTTT.

This clonotype was seen repeatedly, ten times or more. The V and J genes are TRBV28 and TRBJ1-2, with D possibly being TRBD1 (5 bases). Trimming left V 6 bases short and J 5 bases short, with 16 bases between. This CDR3 is built from 14 residues. Germline CDR1 is MDHEN and CDR2 is SYDVKM. CDR3 DNA sequence: TGTGCCAGCAGCCCCTTTTGGGGGGGTTATGGCTACACCTTC. It specifies CASSPFWGGYGYTF.

This clonotype was seen at least ten times. V and J are TRBV12-3 or TRBV12-4 and TRBJ1-1; 9 bases map to TRBD1. The CDR3 totals 13 residues. Unmatched junction bases numbered 3, after V lost 4 bases and J lost 6 bases. The chain's CDR3 is CASSWTGVAEAFF. CDR3 coding DNA: TGTGCCAGCAGTTGGACAGGGGTGGCTGAAGCTTTCTTT.

This chain joins TRBV18 and TRBJ1-3; TRBD1 might be the D (6 bases). V lost 3 bases, J lost 0 bases, and 24 bases lay in between. The CDR3 spans 20 residues. Germline values: CDR1 KGHSH, CDR2 LQKENI. The CDR3 nucleotides read TGTGCCAGCTCACCCGATACGTACTACAGGGAAGAGTCCTCTGGAAACACCATATATTTT. It codes for CASSPDTYYREESSGNTIYF.

This clonotype was seen many times. CDR3 sequence: CASTQGATWGYTF. Written as DNA, the CDR3 is TGTGCCAGCACCCAGGGGGCCACATGGGGCTACACCTTC. The chain uses TRBV3-1 and TRBJ1-2; 8 bases agree with TRBD1. Germline lookup yields CDR1 LGHDT and CDR2 YNNKEL (reference sequence). There are 13 residues in the CDR3. V was pared by 7 bases and J by 8 bases, with 9 bases of the junction left unmatched. Complete variable domain (other parts from reference TRBV3-1 and TRBJ1-2): DTAVSQTPKYLVTQMGNDKSIKCEQNLGHDTMYWYKQDSKKFLKIMFSYNNKELIINETVPNRFSPKSPDKAHLNLHINSLELGDSAVYFCASTQGATWGYTFGSGTRLTVV.

This chain connects TRBV7-9 to TRBJ2-1; D might be TRBD2 (7 bases). The germline gives CDR1 SEHNR, CDR2 FQNEAQ (reference sequence). Trimming stripped 8 bases from V and 1 base from J, with 18 bases between. CDR3 size: 16 residues. The CDR3 loop reads CASGLGGAESYNEQFF. The CDR3 DNA is TGTGCCAGCGGGCTGGGGGGGGCCGAATCCTACAATGAGCAGTTCTTC.

There are many counts of this clonotype. The chain employs TRBV28 and TRBJ1-5; D is unresolved. V dropped 4 bases and J dropped 6 bases, with 7 bases sitting between them. Looked up from germline, CDR1 is MDHEN and CDR2 is SYDVKM. The CDR3 loop spans 12 amino acids. The CDR3 nucleotides read TGTGCCAGCAGTTCCGAAGGTCAGCCCCAGCATTTT. Its translation is CASSSEGQPQHF.

This clonotype was counted between two and nine times. V usage is TRBV9 and J usage is TRBJ2-3; TRBD2 agrees at 9 bases. CDR3 length: 18 residues. The trim removed 0 bases at V and 4 bases at J, leaving 12 bases unmatched. The germline V gene encodes CDR1 SGDLS and CDR2 YYNGEE. CDR3 loop: CASSVATSSGTRSDTQYF. The CDR3 nucleotides read TGTGCCAGCAGCGTAGCTACGTCTAGCGGGACTCGATCAGATACGCAGTATTTT.